What follows are 5 T cell receptor beta chains derived from one specimen sequenced in a study of blood T cells in healthy people across ages. The second PCR ran roughly 7 to 12 cycles with a sample-barcoded 5' primer and J-beta primers. TCRdb fed the 5' RACE reads into MiXCR, producing one record per CDR3 protein. This table has about 680,000 distinct CDR3 sequences, around 49% appearing once. Sequences were obtained from blood. Source of these receptors: a woman aged 60 to 75 in good health.

This chain uses TRBV3-1 with TRBJ2-1, with 10 bases lining up with TRBD2. The J call may not be correct, given that the DNA end is closer to TRBJ2-7. The germline CDR1 and CDR2 sequences are LGHDT and YNNKEL (reference sequence). CDR3 length: 15 residues. The CDR3 DNA is TGTGCCAGCAGCCAACCACTAGCGGGGTACAATGAGCAGTACTTC. Translation gives CASSQPLAGYNEQYF.

This clonotype has just a few counts. The rearrangement joins TRBV6-2 or TRBV6-3 to TRBJ2-3, with no clear D. V shed 7 bases and J shed 6 bases, with 11 bases lying between them. The CDR3 is made up of 12 amino acids. CDR1 and CDR2 (germline): MNHEY, SVGEGT. CDR3: CASKRLTDTQYF. The CDR3 DNA follows: TGTGCCAGCAAGAGGCTTACGGATACGCAGTATTTT.

DNA of the CDR3: TGTGCCAGCTCACCAGAGGGGGGCGGACAGAGTGGGCAGTACTTC. Translating gives CASSPEGGGQSGQYF. The chain has TRBV18 and TRBJ2-4; tentatively, D is TRBD1 or TRBD2 (6 bases each). Trimming took off 2 bases at V and 13 bases at J, with 21 bases between the two ends. The CDR3 is 15 residues long. Germline V gene data show CDR1 as KGHSH and CDR2 as LQKENI. The whole variable domain, filled in from reference TRBV18 and TRBJ2-4, reads NAGVMQNPRHLVRRRGQEARLRCSPMKGHSHVYWYRQLPEEGLKFMVYLQKENIIDESGMPKERFSAEFPKEGPSILRIQQVVRGDSAAYFCASSPEGGGQSGQYFGAGTRLSVL.

In this sample, this clonotype turned up a few times. The V gene is TRBV15, the J gene TRBJ1-2; D unclear. The length of the CDR3 is 13 residues. Germline CDR1 reads LNHNV; CDR2 reads YYDKDF (reference sequence). Deletions cut 1 base from V and 5 bases from J, with 8 bases between. The CDR3 reads CATSRGAGYGYTF. The CDR3 bases are TGTGCCACCAGCAGAGGGGCAGGATATGGCTACACCTTC.

This clonotype occurred a few times. The rearrangement uses TRBV5-5 and TRBJ2-4; 7 bases are shared with TRBD2. The V gene end was trimmed by 4 bases and the J gene end by 8 bases; junction bases not matched to a gene: 12. The CDR3 runs 15 residues. The germline gives CDR1 SGHKS, CDR2 YYEKEE (reference sequence). CDR3 residues: CASSHLAGGLDIQYF. CDR3 coding DNA: TGTGCCAGCAGCCACTTGGCCGGGGGGTTAGACATTCAGTACTTC.